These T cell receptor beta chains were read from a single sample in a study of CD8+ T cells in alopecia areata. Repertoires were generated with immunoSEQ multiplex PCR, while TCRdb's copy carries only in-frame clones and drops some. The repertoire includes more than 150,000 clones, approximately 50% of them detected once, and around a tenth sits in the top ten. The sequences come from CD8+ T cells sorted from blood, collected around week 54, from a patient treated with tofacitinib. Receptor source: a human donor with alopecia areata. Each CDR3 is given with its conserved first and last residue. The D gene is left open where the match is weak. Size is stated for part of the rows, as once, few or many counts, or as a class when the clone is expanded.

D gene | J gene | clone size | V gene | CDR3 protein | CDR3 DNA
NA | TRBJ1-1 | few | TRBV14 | CASSGQFNTEAFF | TGTGCCAGCAGCGGGCAGTTTAACACTGAAGCTTTCTTT
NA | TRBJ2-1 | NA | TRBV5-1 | CASSLARVGDEQFF | TGCGCCAGCAGCTTGGCCCGGGTTGGAGATGAGCAGTTCTTC
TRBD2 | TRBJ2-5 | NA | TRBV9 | CASSVGSGATETQYF | TGTGCCAGCAGCGTAGGGAGCGGGGCGACGGAGACCCAGTACTTC
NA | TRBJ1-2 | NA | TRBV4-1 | CASSQGQGWDGYTF | TGCGCCAGCAGCCAAGGTCAAGGGTGGGATGGCTACACCTTC
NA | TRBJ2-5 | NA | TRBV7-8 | CASSLGSETQYF | TGTGCCAGCAGCTTAGGTTCCGAGACCCAGTACTTC
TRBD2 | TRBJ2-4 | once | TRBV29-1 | CSVAVFTSGGVSKNIQYF | TGCAGCGTTGCGGTTTTTACTAGCGGGGGGGTGTCCAAAAACATTCAGTACTTC
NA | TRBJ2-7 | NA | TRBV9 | CASMNPTGEQYF | TGTGCCAGTATGAACCCTACGGGGGAGCAGTACTTC
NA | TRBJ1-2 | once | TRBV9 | CASSVGGSLDYTF | TGTGCCAGCAGCGTAGGAGGGTCTTTAGACTACACCTTC
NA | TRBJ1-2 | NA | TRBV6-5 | CASSYWYGYTF | TGTGCCAGCAGTTACTGGTATGGCTACACCTTC
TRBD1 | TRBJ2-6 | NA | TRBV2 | CASSLSGTGGYGANVLTF | TGTGCCAGCAGCCTCAGCGGGACAGGGGGTTATGGGGCCAACGTCCTGACTTTC
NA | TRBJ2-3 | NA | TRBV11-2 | CASSLGTQYF | TGTGCCAGCTCCCTAGGGACGCAGTATTTT
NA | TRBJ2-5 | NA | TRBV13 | CASSLVGSQETQYF | TGTGCCAGCAGCTTAGTGGGGAGCCAAGAGACCCAGTACTTC
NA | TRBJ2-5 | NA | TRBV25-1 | CASSPSRTSKETQYF | TGTGCCAGCAGTCCATCGAGGACCTCAAAGGAGACCCAGTACTTC
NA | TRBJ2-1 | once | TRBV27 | CASSLGGGLYNEQFF | TGTGCCAGCAGTCTCGGAGGGGGGCTTTACAATGAGCAGTTCTTC
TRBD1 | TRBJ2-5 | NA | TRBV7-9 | CASSWGPTGYQETQYF | TGTGCCAGCAGCTGGGGTCCGACAGGGTACCAAGAGACCCAGTACTTC
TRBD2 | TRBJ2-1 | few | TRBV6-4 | CASSGLAGGNEQFF | TGTGCCAGCAGTGGACTAGCGGGGGGAAATGAGCAGTTCTTC
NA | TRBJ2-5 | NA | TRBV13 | CASSLAPETQYF | TGTGCCAGCAGCTTAGCCCCGGAGACCCAGTACTTC
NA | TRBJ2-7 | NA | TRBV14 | CASSPIDQGEQYF | TGTGCCAGCAGTCCTATAGATCAGGGGGAGCAGTACTTC
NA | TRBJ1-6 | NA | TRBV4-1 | CASSQLVGDGNSPLHF | TGCGCCAGCAGCCAACTAGTGGGGGACGGTAATTCACCCCTCCACTTT
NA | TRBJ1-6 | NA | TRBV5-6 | CASSRGAPLHF | TGTGCCAGCAGCCGGGGGGCACCCCTCCACTTT
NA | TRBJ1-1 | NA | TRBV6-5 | CASSALGLEAFF | TGTGCCAGCAGTGCGCTCGGGTTAGAAGCTTTCTTT
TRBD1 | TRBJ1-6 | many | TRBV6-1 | CASSGGEGTGNSPLHF | TGTGCCAGCAGTGGTGGGGAAGGGACAGGGAATTCACCCCTCCACTTT
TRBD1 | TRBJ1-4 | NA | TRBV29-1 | CSHKSGQGNEKLFF | TGCAGCCATAAATCGGGACAGGGGAATGAAAAACTGTTTTTT
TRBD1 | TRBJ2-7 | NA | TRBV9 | CASSVGQGAYEQYF | TGTGCCAGCAGCGTGGGACAGGGAGCCTACGAGCAGTACTTC
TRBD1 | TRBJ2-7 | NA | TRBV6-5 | CASSFGTVYEQYF | TGTGCCAGCAGCTTCGGGACAGTCTACGAGCAGTACTTC
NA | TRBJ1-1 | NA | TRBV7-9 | CASSLGVWGTLEAFF | TGTGCCAGCAGCTTAGGTGTCTGGGGAACCCTAGAAGCTTTCTTT
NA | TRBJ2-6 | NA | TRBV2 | CASSLGDSGANVLTF | TGTGCCAGCAGCCTAGGGGACTCTGGGGCCAACGTCCTGACTTTC
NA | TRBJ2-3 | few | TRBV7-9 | CASSLEGGTDTQYF | TGTGCCAGCAGCCTAGAGGGGGGCACAGATACGCAGTATTTT
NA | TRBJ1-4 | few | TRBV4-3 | CASSPYSSNEKLFF | TGCGCCAGCAGCCCCTATTCCAGTAATGAAAAACTGTTTTTT
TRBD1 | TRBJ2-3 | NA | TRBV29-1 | CSVAGTVASTDTQYF | TGCAGCGTTGCCGGGACAGTAGCTAGCACAGATACGCAGTATTTT
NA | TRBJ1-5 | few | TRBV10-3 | CAISESRFPGQPQHF | TGTGCCATCAGTGAGTCGCGGTTTCCTGGGCAGCCCCAGCATTTT
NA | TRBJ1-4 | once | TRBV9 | CASSVGGIDEKLFF | TGTGCCAGCAGCGTAGGAGGGATTGACGAAAAACTGTTTTTT
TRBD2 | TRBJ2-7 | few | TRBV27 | CASSLTSGGYEQYF | TGTGCCAGCAGCCTAACTAGCGGGGGTTACGAGCAGTACTTC
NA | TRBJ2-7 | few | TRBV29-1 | CSVIINEQYF | TGCAGCGTTATTATAAACGAGCAGTACTTC
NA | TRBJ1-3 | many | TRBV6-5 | CASSGTSEGGNTIYF | TGTGCCAGCAGTGGTACATCGGAGGGCGGAAACACCATATATTTT
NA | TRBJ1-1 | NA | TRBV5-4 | CASSFGGGEAFF | TGTGCCAGCAGCTTTGGGGGAGGTGAAGCTTTCTTT
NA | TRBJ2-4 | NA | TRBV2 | CASSGPLGKNIQYF | TGTGCCAGCAGTGGTCCTCTAGGCAAAAACATTCAGTACTTC
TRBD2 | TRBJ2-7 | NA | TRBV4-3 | CASSQDYKPGLAGGRSYEQYF | TGCGCCAGCAGCCAAGACTATAAACCGGGACTAGCGGGGGGTCGCTCCTACGAGCAGTACTTC
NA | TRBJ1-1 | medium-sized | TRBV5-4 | CASSLVGEGVTEAFF | TGTGCCAGCAGCTTGGTAGGGGAGGGGGTCACTGAAGCTTTCTTT
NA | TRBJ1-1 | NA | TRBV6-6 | CASSYSWGNTEAFF | TGTGCCAGCAGTTACTCATGGGGGAACACTGAAGCTTTCTTT
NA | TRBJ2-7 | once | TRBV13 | CASSLDTGYEQYF | TGTGCCAGCAGCTTAGATACTGGCTACGAGCAGTACTTC
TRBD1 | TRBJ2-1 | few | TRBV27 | CASNSGQQYNEQFF | TGTGCCAGCAACTCGGGACAGCAATACAATGAGCAGTTCTTC
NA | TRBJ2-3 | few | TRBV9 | CASSVEAGSSTDTQYF | TGTGCCAGCAGCGTAGAGGCGGGATCTAGCACAGATACGCAGTATTTT
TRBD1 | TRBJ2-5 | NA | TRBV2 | CASREGGETQYF | TGTGCCAGCAGAGAAGGGGGCGAGACCCAGTACTTC
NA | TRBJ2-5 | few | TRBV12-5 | CASGSTDNEETQYF | TGTGCTAGTGGTTCGACAGATAATGAGGAGACCCAGTACTTC
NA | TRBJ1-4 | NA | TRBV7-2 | CASSLGTVEKLFF | TGTGCCAGCAGCTTAGGGACCGTTGAAAAACTGTTTTTT
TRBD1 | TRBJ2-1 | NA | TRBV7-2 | CASSSRGISYNEQFF | TGTGCCAGCAGCTCCAGGGGGATATCCTACAATGAGCAGTTCTTC
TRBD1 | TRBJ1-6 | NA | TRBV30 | CAWSRQGIYNSPLHF | TGTGCCTGGAGCCGACAGGGAATCTATAATTCACCCCTCCACTTT